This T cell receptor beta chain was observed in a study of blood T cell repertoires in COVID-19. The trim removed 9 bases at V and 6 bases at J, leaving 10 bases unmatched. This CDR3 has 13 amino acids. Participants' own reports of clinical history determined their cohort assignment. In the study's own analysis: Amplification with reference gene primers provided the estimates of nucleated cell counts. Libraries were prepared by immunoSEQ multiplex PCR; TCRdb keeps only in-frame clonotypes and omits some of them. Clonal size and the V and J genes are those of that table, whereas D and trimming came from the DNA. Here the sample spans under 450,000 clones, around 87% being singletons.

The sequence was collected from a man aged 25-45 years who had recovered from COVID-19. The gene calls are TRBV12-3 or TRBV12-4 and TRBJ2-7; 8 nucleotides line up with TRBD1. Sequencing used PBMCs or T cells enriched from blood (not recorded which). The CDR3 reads CASTRGREGEQYF. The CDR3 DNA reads TGTGCCAGTACCAGGGGGCGCGAGGGCGAGCAGTACTTC.